This T cell receptor (beta chain) derives from a study of cytomegalovirus exposure and HLA in healthy donors. The V end was cut by 5 bases, the J end by 4 bases, with 15 bases between. Per germline, CDR1 MNHEY and CDR2 SMNVEV (reference sequence). This CDR3 comprises 15 residues. PCR was performed using 60 Vbeta and 13 Jbeta primers. Only in-frame clones appear in the TCRdb table, and some are missing; sequencing was by immunoSEQ multiplex PCR. This sample has tens of thousands of clones, with 86% found just once. This clonotype was obtained from a man aged 30 to 45 in good health and CMV-seropositive. V and J are TRBV27 and TRBJ2-1, with D tentatively TRBD1 (6 bases). The sequenced sample consisted of PBMCs. The CDR3 here is CASSRTAQGYNEQFF. CDR3 sequence (DNA): TGTGCCAGCAGTCGGACAGCCCAAGGGTACAATGAGCAGTTCTTC.